The T cell receptor beta chain described here comes from a study of cytomegalovirus exposure and HLA in healthy donors. Findings of the study overall: Across donors, sequencing depth was assumed by presence/absence analyses to be roughly uniform. Equally common other TCR beta chains were less clonally expanded than HLA-associated ones, a later analysis found. For cytomegalovirus status, the classifier reportedly gave diagnoses with high specificity and sensitivity.

Points on this clone: Its antigen remains unidentified.

The CDR3 runs 14 residues. Germline lookup yields CDR1 MGHRA and CDR2 YSYEKL. V was clipped by 1 base and J by 3 bases, with 9 bases between them. Both 60 Vbeta primers and 13 Jbeta primers went into the PCR. As originally analysed: An analysis performed later counted about 80 million unique TCR beta chains (approximately 10 million of them shared). TCRdb's copy holds only in-frame clones and misses some; the assay was immunoSEQ multiplex PCR. The D gene and trimming were derived from the DNA, and the V and J assignments and clone size from that table. This sample carries 85,000 to 130,000 clones, 71% of them seen once, and the ten largest clones take 2.8%.

V and J are TRBV4-1 and TRBJ2-5, with D tentatively TRBD2 (6 bases). This sequence was found in a female donor in good health and CMV-seronegative. The sequenced sample was PBMCs. The CDR3 loop is CASSQVSGKETQYF. CDR3 DNA: TGCGCCAGCAGCCAAGTTAGCGGAAAAGAGACCCAGTACTTC.